These T cell receptor beta chains were read from a single sample in a study of blood T cell repertoires in COVID-19. Libraries were prepared by immunoSEQ multiplex PCR; TCRdb keeps only in-frame clonotypes and omits some of them. The sample has tens of thousands of clones; roughly nine tenths are singletons. Specimen: peripheral blood. These receptors were taken from a human donor with active COVID-19. The donor label of this sample is uncertain. Both conserved end residues are part of each CDR3. Fields, in order: D gene, J gene, V gene, clone size, CDR3 protein, CDR3 DNA. A D gene is named only where the DNA matches it firmly. Only some rows state a clone size, as once, few, many or a class for expanded clones.

D gene: TRBD1; J gene: TRBJ1-2; V gene: TRBV3-1/TRBV3-2; clone size: .; CDR3 protein: CASSRGQGNRNYGYTF; CDR3 DNA: TGTGCCAGCAGCCGGGGACAGGGCAATCGGAACTATGGCTACACCTTC
D gene: .; J gene: TRBJ2-3; V gene: TRBV6-5; clone size: .; CDR3 protein: CASSPEQVATDTQYF; CDR3 DNA: TGTGCCAGCAGCCCCGAACAGGTAGCCACAGATACGCAGTATTTT
D gene: .; J gene: TRBJ1-1; V gene: TRBV6-2/TRBV6-3; clone size: .; CDR3 protein: CASSLDTEAFF; CDR3 DNA: TGTGCCAGCAGCCTCGACACTGAAGCTTTCTTT
D gene: .; J gene: TRBJ2-7; V gene: TRBV4-3; clone size: .; CDR3 protein: CASSQGQGRDEQYF; CDR3 DNA: TGCGCCAGCAGCCAAGGACAGGGGAGGGACGAGCAGTACTTC
D gene: .; J gene: TRBJ2-2; V gene: TRBV28; clone size: once; CDR3 protein: CASSGYDPGAVF; CDR3 DNA: TGTGCCAGCAGTGGGTATGACCCGGGAGCTGTTTTT
D gene: TRBD1; J gene: TRBJ1-2; V gene: TRBV3-1/TRBV3-2; clone size: .; CDR3 protein: CASSPRDSNYGYTF; CDR3 DNA: TGTGCCAGCAGCCCCCGGGACAGTAACTATGGCTACACCTTC
D gene: TRBD1; J gene: TRBJ1-4; V gene: TRBV7-3; clone size: .; CDR3 protein: CASSLGTGAEKLFF; CDR3 DNA: TGTGCCAGCAGCTTGGGGACAGGAGCCGAAAAACTGTTTTTT
D gene: .; J gene: TRBJ1-1; V gene: TRBV7-3; clone size: .; CDR3 protein: CASSLGGLENTEAFF; CDR3 DNA: TGTGCCAGCAGCTTAGGGGGGTTGGAGAACACTGAAGCTTTCTTT
D gene: TRBD1; J gene: TRBJ2-7; V gene: TRBV6-6; clone size: .; CDR3 protein: CASSYLGQGSYEQYF; CDR3 DNA: TGTGCCAGCAGTTACCTGGGACAGGGATCCTACGAGCAGTACTTC
D gene: TRBD2; J gene: TRBJ2-3; V gene: TRBV7-9; clone size: .; CDR3 protein: CASRPSGGTDTQYF; CDR3 DNA: TGTGCCAGCAGACCTAGCGGAGGCACAGATACGCAGTATTTT
D gene: .; J gene: TRBJ2-5; V gene: TRBV2; clone size: .; CDR3 protein: CASRTSRGAPQETQYF; CDR3 DNA: TGTGCCAGCAGGACCAGCCGGGGGGCCCCCCAAGAGACCCAGTACTTC
D gene: .; J gene: TRBJ2-3; V gene: TRBV5-1; clone size: once; CDR3 protein: CASSLSTDTQYF; CDR3 DNA: TGCGCCAGCAGCCTGAGCACAGATACGCAGTATTTT
D gene: .; J gene: TRBJ1-4; V gene: TRBV11-2; clone size: .; CDR3 protein: CASSFILSGMEKLFF; CDR3 DNA: TGTGCCAGCAGCTTCATTCTTTCAGGGATGGAAAAACTGTTTTTT
D gene: TRBD2; J gene: TRBJ2-1; V gene: TRBV2; clone size: .; CDR3 protein: CASRAGWAGEEQFF; CDR3 DNA: TGTGCCAGCAGAGCCGGATGGGCGGGAGAGGAGCAGTTCTTC
D gene: .; J gene: TRBJ1-4; V gene: TRBV4-3; clone size: .; CDR3 protein: CASSLQEGVFEKLFF; CDR3 DNA: TGCGCCAGCAGCCTACAGGAGGGAGTGTTTGAAAAACTGTTTTTT
D gene: TRBD2; J gene: TRBJ2-2; V gene: TRBV5-1; clone size: .; CDR3 protein: CASSSYSGKATGELFF; CDR3 DNA: TGCGCCAGCAGCTCGTATAGCGGGAAGGCCACCGGGGAGCTGTTTTTT
D gene: TRBD2; J gene: TRBJ2-3; V gene: TRBV10-3; clone size: .; CDR3 protein: CAIRGASGGERVADTQYF; CDR3 DNA: TGTGCCATCAGGGGAGCCAGCGGGGGGGAGAGGGTAGCAGATACGCAGTATTTT
D gene: TRBD2; J gene: TRBJ2-5; V gene: TRBV11-2; clone size: .; CDR3 protein: CASSLGVQTSGGGETQYF; CDR3 DNA: TGTGCCAGCAGCTTAGGGGTCCAGACTAGCGGGGGAGGGGAGACCCAGTACTTC
D gene: TRBD1; J gene: TRBJ1-2; V gene: TRBV12-3/TRBV12-4; clone size: .; CDR3 protein: CASSLGQGGGYTF; CDR3 DNA: TGTGCCAGCAGTTTGGGACAGGGAGGTGGCTACACCTTC
D gene: TRBD1; J gene: TRBJ2-5; V gene: TRBV5-4; clone size: .; CDR3 protein: CASSTGTASQETQYF; CDR3 DNA: TGTGCCAGCAGCACCGGGACAGCGAGTCAAGAGACCCAGTACTTC
D gene: .; J gene: TRBJ1-2; V gene: TRBV3-1/TRBV3-2; clone size: .; CDR3 protein: CASRPTGSPNYGYTF; CDR3 DNA: TGTGCCAGCAGACCCACCGGGTCCCCTAACTATGGCTACACCTTC
D gene: .; J gene: TRBJ1-3; V gene: TRBV5-5; clone size: .; CDR3 protein: CASSLVPSAGNTIYF; CDR3 DNA: TGTGCCAGCAGCTTGGTCCCCAGCGCTGGAAACACCATATATTTT
D gene: .; J gene: TRBJ2-2; V gene: TRBV5-1; clone size: .; CDR3 protein: CTSLGGQTNTGELFF; CDR3 DNA: TGCACCAGCTTGGGTGGACAGACTAACACCGGGGAGCTGTTTTTT
D gene: TRBD2; J gene: TRBJ2-1; V gene: TRBV5-1; clone size: .; CDR3 protein: CASSLAGIAGSNEQFF; CDR3 DNA: TGCGCCAGCAGCTTGGCCGGGATAGCGGGGAGCAATGAGCAGTTCTTC
D gene: TRBD2; J gene: TRBJ2-1; V gene: TRBV12-5; clone size: .; CDR3 protein: CASAPGLRAGGKYNEQFF; CDR3 DNA: TGTGCTAGTGCCCCGGGCCTCCGGGCCGGGGGGAAGTACAATGAGCAGTTCTTC
D gene: TRBD1; J gene: TRBJ1-1; V gene: TRBV6-2/TRBV6-3; clone size: .; CDR3 protein: CASSYPAGGNTEAFF; CDR3 DNA: TGTGCCAGCAGTTACCCGGCAGGGGGGAACACTGAAGCTTTCTTT
D gene: TRBD2; J gene: TRBJ2-7; V gene: TRBV12-3/TRBV12-4; clone size: .; CDR3 protein: CASSSGTIYEQYF; CDR3 DNA: TGTGCCAGCAGTTCAGGGACTATCTACGAGCAGTACTTC
D gene: TRBD1; J gene: TRBJ2-7; V gene: TRBV7-9; clone size: .; CDR3 protein: CASSLVGQGAGEQYF; CDR3 DNA: TGTGCCAGCAGCTTAGTAGGACAGGGGGCGGGCGAGCAGTACTTC
D gene: .; J gene: TRBJ2-5; V gene: TRBV6-1; clone size: .; CDR3 protein: CASSEGLGGVETQYF; CDR3 DNA: TGTGCCAGCAGTGAAGGACTAGGTGGGGTAGAGACCCAGTACTTC
D gene: TRBD1; J gene: TRBJ1-5; V gene: TRBV18; clone size: .; CDR3 protein: CASSTDRDQPQHF; CDR3 DNA: TGTGCCAGCTCTACGGACAGGGATCAGCCCCAGCATTTT
D gene: .; J gene: TRBJ2-7; V gene: TRBV1; clone size: .; CDR3 protein: CTSSRGLAACYEQYF; CDR3 DNA: TGCACCAGCAGCCGCGGACTAGCGGCATGCTACGAGCAGTACTTC